This T cell receptor (beta chain) emerged from a study of blood T cell repertoires in COVID-19. Turning to the study itself: Sites across the United States, Italy and Spain contributed samples from acute and convalescent COVID-19. Sources were T cells, B-cell-depleted T cells, or PBMCs; the material itself was cDNA or gDNA.

In the original analysis: By means of reference gene primer amplification, nucleated cell counts were estimated. TCRdb's copy holds only in-frame clones and misses some; the assay was immunoSEQ multiplex PCR. V, J and clone size derive from that table, while D and trimming were established from the DNA sequence. The data show about 92,000 clones, over 75% seen once. This CDR3 is built from 18 residues. The junction had 15 bases not matched to a gene; V was cut back by 6 bases and J by 6 bases. Germline CDR1 is MGHRA and CDR2 is YSYEKL. The sample consisted of peripheral blood. The V gene is TRBV4-1, the J gene TRBJ2-2; 11 nucleotides align to TRBD2. The TCR comes from a human donor in a cohort sampled during active COVID-19. CDR3 nucleotide sequence: TGCGCCAGCAGTTCCGACCCGACTAGCGGGATCGGCGCCGGGGAGCTGTTTTTT. This codes for CASSSDPTSGIGAGELFF.